These T cell receptor beta chains were read from a single sample in a study of CD8 T cells in Susac syndrome. TCRdb redid the calling of the immunoSEQ multiplex PCR reads with MiXCR, one entry per CDR3 protein. The data contain hundreds of thousands of distinct CDR3 sequences, about 93% of them singletons. Sequencing was performed on CD8+ T cells from PBMCs. These receptors came from a human donor with multiple sclerosis. The CDR3 runs from the conserved cysteine through the conserved F or W. Expanded clones get a size class; other rows say once, few or many, or leave the size out.

cdr3_aa: CSAWDLQTNNEQFF
cdr3_length: 14
clone_size: .
j_call: TRBJ2-1
v_call: TRBV20-1

cdr3_aa: CASSHTGVDGQFF
cdr3_length: 13
clone_size: .
j_call: TRBJ2-1
v_call: TRBV27

cdr3_aa: CASSFGTSRYEQYF
cdr3_length: 14
clone_size: .
j_call: TRBJ2-7
v_call: TRBV7-2

cdr3_aa: CASSVVLTSEQFF
cdr3_length: 13
clone_size: .
j_call: TRBJ2-1
v_call: TRBV9

cdr3_aa: CASRASVAGELFF
cdr3_length: 13
clone_size: .
j_call: TRBJ2-2
v_call: TRBV19

cdr3_aa: CASAVGASYGYTF
cdr3_length: 13
clone_size: .
j_call: TRBJ1-2
v_call: TRBV19

cdr3_aa: CASSGRFSGNTIYF
cdr3_length: 14
clone_size: .
j_call: TRBJ1-3
v_call: TRBV9

cdr3_aa: CASSFLGTGDSPLHF
cdr3_length: 15
clone_size: .
j_call: TRBJ1-6
v_call: TRBV5-4

cdr3_aa: CASSYFTGLLYEQYF
cdr3_length: 15
clone_size: .
j_call: TRBJ2-7
v_call: TRBV6-6

cdr3_aa: CASSGGPSYNEQFF
cdr3_length: 14
clone_size: .
j_call: TRBJ2-1
v_call: TRBV4-1

cdr3_aa: CASSLVRTRPDTQYF
cdr3_length: 15
clone_size: .
j_call: TRBJ2-3
v_call: TRBV5-6

cdr3_aa: CAGSPARGFGNQPQHF
cdr3_length: 16
clone_size: .
j_call: TRBJ1-5
v_call: TRBV28

cdr3_aa: CASSPGRPEAFF
cdr3_length: 12
clone_size: .
j_call: TRBJ1-1
v_call: TRBV7-9

cdr3_aa: CASSVSSGWTGELFF
cdr3_length: 15
clone_size: .
j_call: TRBJ2-2
v_call: TRBV9

cdr3_aa: CASSFRGYRETQYF
cdr3_length: 14
clone_size: .
j_call: TRBJ2-5
v_call: TRBV5-6

cdr3_aa: CASSLVYHEQYF
cdr3_length: 12
clone_size: .
j_call: TRBJ2-7
v_call: TRBV7-2

cdr3_aa: CSVELDSTDTQYF
cdr3_length: 13
clone_size: .
j_call: TRBJ2-3
v_call: TRBV29-1

cdr3_aa: CASSPGQAGYEQYF
cdr3_length: 14
clone_size: .
j_call: TRBJ2-7
v_call: TRBV18

cdr3_aa: CASSLRDRGFDGYTF
cdr3_length: 15
clone_size: .
j_call: TRBJ1-2
v_call: TRBV12-3/TRBV12-4

cdr3_aa: CAGSGGAGVETQYF
cdr3_length: 14
clone_size: once
j_call: TRBJ2-5
v_call: TRBV30

cdr3_aa: CASSNVDSGEEQFF
cdr3_length: 14
clone_size: .
j_call: TRBJ2-1
v_call: TRBV4-2

cdr3_aa: CASSFNTWGAADTQYF
cdr3_length: 16
clone_size: .
j_call: TRBJ2-3
v_call: TRBV11-1

cdr3_aa: CAWSQAGYYEQYF
cdr3_length: 13
clone_size: few
j_call: TRBJ2-7
v_call: TRBV30

cdr3_aa: CASSLDSGNTEAFF
cdr3_length: 14
clone_size: .
j_call: TRBJ1-1
v_call: TRBV7-9

cdr3_aa: CASSVAKPGANVLTF
cdr3_length: 15
clone_size: .
j_call: TRBJ2-6
v_call: TRBV5-5

cdr3_aa: CATAGETEAFF
cdr3_length: 11
clone_size: .
j_call: TRBJ1-1
v_call: TRBV24-1

cdr3_aa: CASSEGLAGSEQFF
cdr3_length: 14
clone_size: .
j_call: TRBJ2-1
v_call: TRBV10-2

cdr3_aa: CASSKTETQETQYF
cdr3_length: 14
clone_size: .
j_call: TRBJ2-5
v_call: TRBV4-3

cdr3_aa: CASSSGTDGYTF
cdr3_length: 12
clone_size: .
j_call: TRBJ1-2
v_call: TRBV7-9

cdr3_aa: CASSDGQGWNYGYTF
cdr3_length: 15
clone_size: .
j_call: TRBJ1-2
v_call: TRBV19

cdr3_aa: CASSSTGLSYEQYF
cdr3_length: 14
clone_size: .
j_call: TRBJ2-7
v_call: TRBV7-2

cdr3_aa: CASSGQTDTEAFF
cdr3_length: 13
clone_size: .
j_call: TRBJ1-1
v_call: TRBV9

cdr3_aa: CASSLRVAMNTEAFF
cdr3_length: 15
clone_size: .
j_call: TRBJ1-1
v_call: TRBV12-3/TRBV12-4

cdr3_aa: CASSSTGFGNQPQHF
cdr3_length: 15
clone_size: .
j_call: TRBJ1-5
v_call: TRBV12-3/TRBV12-4

cdr3_aa: CASSMGLAGYEQYF
cdr3_length: 14
clone_size: .
j_call: TRBJ2-7
v_call: TRBV5-6

cdr3_aa: CASSLPGTGYNEQFF
cdr3_length: 15
clone_size: .
j_call: TRBJ2-1
v_call: TRBV4-3

cdr3_aa: CASSYSDGWDGTEAFF
cdr3_length: 16
clone_size: .
j_call: TRBJ1-1
v_call: TRBV6-5

cdr3_aa: CASMPRGSGGNTIYF
cdr3_length: 15
clone_size: .
j_call: TRBJ1-3
v_call: TRBV2

cdr3_aa: CAWSGFGGEQPNQPQHF
cdr3_length: 17
clone_size: .
j_call: TRBJ1-5
v_call: TRBV30

cdr3_aa: CASNPGGNEAFF
cdr3_length: 12
clone_size: .
j_call: TRBJ1-1
v_call: TRBV13

cdr3_aa: CASGAGTSYEQYF
cdr3_length: 13
clone_size: .
j_call: TRBJ2-7
v_call: TRBV6-5

cdr3_aa: CASSLRTSATNYNEQFF
cdr3_length: 17
clone_size: .
j_call: TRBJ2-1
v_call: TRBV12-3/TRBV12-4

cdr3_aa: CASSLGPREAFF
cdr3_length: 12
clone_size: .
j_call: TRBJ1-1
v_call: TRBV11-2

cdr3_aa: CASSLTGGTGELFF
cdr3_length: 14
clone_size: once
j_call: TRBJ2-2
v_call: TRBV11-2

cdr3_aa: CASRQGYIQYF
cdr3_length: 11
clone_size: .
j_call: TRBJ2-4
v_call: TRBV6-5

cdr3_aa: CASSQGGTGEQFF
cdr3_length: 13
clone_size: .
j_call: TRBJ2-1
v_call: TRBV13

cdr3_aa: CASSSRGDWGYTF
cdr3_length: 13
clone_size: .
j_call: TRBJ1-2
v_call: TRBV7-9

cdr3_aa: CAWSVGGGSYEQYF
cdr3_length: 14
clone_size: .
j_call: TRBJ2-7
v_call: TRBV30

cdr3_aa: CAISESTVYEQYF
cdr3_length: 13
clone_size: .
j_call: TRBJ2-7
v_call: TRBV10-3

cdr3_aa: CASSIDGIEAFF
cdr3_length: 12
clone_size: .
j_call: TRBJ1-1
v_call: TRBV19

cdr3_aa: CASTLGLAGGPLGELFF
cdr3_length: 17
clone_size: .
j_call: TRBJ2-2
v_call: TRBV7-8

cdr3_aa: CASSQRTSGGRDNEQFF
cdr3_length: 17
clone_size: .
j_call: TRBJ2-1
v_call: TRBV4-1

cdr3_aa: CATSAGTGAGNTIYF
cdr3_length: 15
clone_size: .
j_call: TRBJ1-3
v_call: TRBV15

cdr3_aa: CASSFSSRVHEQYF
cdr3_length: 14
clone_size: .
j_call: TRBJ2-7
v_call: TRBV5-6

cdr3_aa: CASSYVMGSTEAFF
cdr3_length: 14
clone_size: .
j_call: TRBJ1-1
v_call: TRBV6-2/TRBV6-3

cdr3_aa: CASSPGTGGDEQYF
cdr3_length: 14
clone_size: .
j_call: TRBJ2-7
v_call: TRBV7-8

cdr3_aa: CASSKAHNEQFF
cdr3_length: 12
clone_size: .
j_call: TRBJ2-1
v_call: TRBV5-6

cdr3_aa: CASSLAGGQEIYEQYF
cdr3_length: 16
clone_size: .
j_call: TRBJ2-7
v_call: TRBV12-3/TRBV12-4

cdr3_aa: CASLNPYIRIRSGANVLTF
cdr3_length: 19
clone_size: .
j_call: TRBJ2-6
v_call: TRBV3-1

cdr3_aa: CASSPDRTNQPQHF
cdr3_length: 14
clone_size: .
j_call: TRBJ1-5
v_call: TRBV6-2/TRBV6-3